Listed below are T cell receptor beta chains from one sample, sequenced in a study of a mutant IDH1 vaccine in newly diagnosed glioma. These receptors' targets are unknown. Clones were read by immunoSEQ multiplex PCR, and TCRdb kept only the in-frame ones, dropping some. The sample contains some 60,000 clones, roughly 76% of which appear only once. Sample: PBMCs, taken from a glioma patient whose treatment included an IDH1 peptide vaccine. All receptors derive from a man in his forties with glioma. CDR3s include the opening cysteine and the closing phenylalanine or tryptophan. Each record gives: CDR3 protein, CDR3 DNA, V gene, clone size, J gene, D gene. The D gene is left open where the match is weak. Only some rows state a clone size, as once, few, many or a class for expanded clones.

CDR3aa: CASSLDRGRSETQYF
CDR3nt: TGTGCCAGCAGCTTAGACAGGGGGAGAAGTGAGACCCAGTACTTC
v_gene: TRBV7-2
abundance: NA
j_gene: TRBJ2-5
d_gene: TRBD1

CDR3aa: CASSWGLDTEAFF
CDR3nt: TGTGCCAGCAGTTGGGGGCTCGACACTGAAGCTTTCTTT
v_gene: TRBV27
abundance: NA
j_gene: TRBJ1-1
d_gene: NA

CDR3aa: CAISAIHVEQYF
CDR3nt: TGTGCCATCAGTGCGATACATGTCGAGCAGTACTTC
v_gene: TRBV10-3
abundance: NA
j_gene: TRBJ2-7
d_gene: NA

CDR3aa: CASSAESGRAAGELFF
CDR3nt: TGTGCCAGCAGCGCGGAGAGCGGGAGGGCCGCCGGGGAGCTGTTTTTT
v_gene: TRBV9
abundance: NA
j_gene: TRBJ2-2
d_gene: TRBD2

CDR3aa: CASSLGQEKNIQYF
CDR3nt: TGTGCCAGCAGCTTGGGACAGGAGAAAAACATTCAGTACTTC
v_gene: TRBV5-6
abundance: NA
j_gene: TRBJ2-4
d_gene: NA

CDR3aa: CASSLERGDRGNQPQHF
CDR3nt: TGTGCCAGCAGCTTAGAGAGGGGGGACAGGGGAAATCAGCCCCAGCATTTT
v_gene: TRBV7-2
abundance: NA
j_gene: TRBJ1-5
d_gene: TRBD1

CDR3aa: CASSSGLAGPPLEQYF
CDR3nt: TGTGCCAGCAGCTCGGGACTAGCGGGGCCCCCTTTGGAGCAGTACTTC
v_gene: TRBV7-9
abundance: NA
j_gene: TRBJ2-7
d_gene: TRBD2

CDR3aa: CASSLDRDRPYGYTF
CDR3nt: TGTGCCAGCAGCCTGGACCGGGACAGACCCTATGGCTACACCTTC
v_gene: TRBV4-2
abundance: NA
j_gene: TRBJ1-2
d_gene: TRBD1

CDR3aa: CASSLEPRAGNTIYF
CDR3nt: TGTGCCAGCAGCTTGGAGCCACGGGCTGGAAACACCATATATTTT
v_gene: TRBV5-6
abundance: NA
j_gene: TRBJ1-3
d_gene: NA

CDR3aa: CASSLARQGANEQYF
CDR3nt: TGCGCCAGCAGCTTGGCGAGACAGGGGGCTAACGAGCAGTACTTC
v_gene: TRBV5-1
abundance: NA
j_gene: TRBJ2-7
d_gene: TRBD1

CDR3aa: CASSYGLAGGPDYYEQYF
CDR3nt: TGCGCCAGCAGTTATGGACTAGCGGGAGGGCCAGATTACTACGAGCAGTACTTC
v_gene: TRBV5-1
abundance: NA
j_gene: TRBJ2-7
d_gene: TRBD2

CDR3aa: CASSLGSSSGANVLTF
CDR3nt: TGTGCCAGCAGCTTAGGCAGCAGCTCTGGGGCCAACGTCCTGACTTTC
v_gene: TRBV7-6
abundance: NA
j_gene: TRBJ2-6
d_gene: NA

CDR3aa: CASSGQGSGSYEQYF
CDR3nt: TGTGCCAGTAGTGGACAGGGTAGCGGGAGCTACGAGCAGTACTTC
v_gene: TRBV19
abundance: once
j_gene: TRBJ2-7
d_gene: NA

CDR3aa: CASSPQIGQGVGYTF
CDR3nt: TGTGCCAGCAGCCCCCAGATTGGACAGGGCGTTGGCTACACCTTC
v_gene: TRBV7-2
abundance: NA
j_gene: TRBJ1-2
d_gene: TRBD1

CDR3aa: CASSSVPSGVRETQYF
CDR3nt: TGTGCCAGCAGTTCCGTCCCCTCAGGGGTTCGAGAGACCCAGTACTTC
v_gene: TRBV27
abundance: NA
j_gene: TRBJ2-5
d_gene: NA

CDR3aa: CAISGRGDTEAFF
CDR3nt: TGTGCCATCAGCGGAAGGGGGGACACTGAAGCTTTCTTT
v_gene: TRBV10-3
abundance: once
j_gene: TRBJ1-1
d_gene: NA

CDR3aa: CASSLEADRTDTQYF
CDR3nt: TGCGCCAGCAGCTTGGAGGCGGATCGCACAGATACGCAGTATTTT
v_gene: TRBV5-1
abundance: NA
j_gene: TRBJ2-3
d_gene: NA

CDR3aa: CASSFRRPGTDTQYF
CDR3nt: TGTGCCAGCAGCTTTAGACGTCCCGGCACAGATACGCAGTATTTT
v_gene: TRBV7-2
abundance: once
j_gene: TRBJ2-3
d_gene: NA

CDR3aa: CASSLKGVETQYF
CDR3nt: TGTGCCAGCAGCTTGAAGGGGGTGGAGACCCAGTACTTC
v_gene: TRBV5-4
abundance: NA
j_gene: TRBJ2-5
d_gene: NA

CDR3aa: CASSLAWASHNEQFF
CDR3nt: TGTGCCAGCAGCTTAGCGTGGGCGAGTCACAATGAGCAGTTCTTC
v_gene: TRBV7-2
abundance: NA
j_gene: TRBJ2-1
d_gene: NA

CDR3aa: CASSIGHSGNTIYF
CDR3nt: TGTGCCAGTAGTATAGGACACTCTGGAAACACCATATATTTT
v_gene: TRBV19
abundance: NA
j_gene: TRBJ1-3
d_gene: NA